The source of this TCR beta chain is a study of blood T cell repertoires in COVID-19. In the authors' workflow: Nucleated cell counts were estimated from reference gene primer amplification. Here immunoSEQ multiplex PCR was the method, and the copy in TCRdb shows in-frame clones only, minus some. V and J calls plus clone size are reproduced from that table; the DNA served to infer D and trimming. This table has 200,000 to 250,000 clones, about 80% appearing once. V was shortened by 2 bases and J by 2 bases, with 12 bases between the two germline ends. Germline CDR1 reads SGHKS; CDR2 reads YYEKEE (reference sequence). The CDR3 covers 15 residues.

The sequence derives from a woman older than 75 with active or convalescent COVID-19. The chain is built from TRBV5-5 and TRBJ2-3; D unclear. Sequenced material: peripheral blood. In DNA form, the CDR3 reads TGTGCCAGCAGCTTTACGTCTCTATCCACAGATACGCAGTATTTT. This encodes CASSFTSLSTDTQYF. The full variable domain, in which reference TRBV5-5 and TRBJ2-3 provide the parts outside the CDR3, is DAGVTQSPTHLIKTRGQQVTLRCSPISGHKSVSWYQQVLGQGPQFIFQYYEKEERGRGNFPDRFSARQFPNYSSELNVNALLLGDSALYLCASSFTSLSTDTQYFGPGTRLTVL.